This TCR beta chain was profiled in a study of blood T cell repertoires in COVID-19. Measured with immunoSEQ multiplex PCR; TCRdb has only the in-frame clones, and not every one. Of around 58,000 clones listed, 88% are singletons. Per germline, CDR1 GTSNPN and CDR2 SVGIG (reference sequence). Trimming stripped 2 bases from V and 1 base from J, with 9 bases between. This CDR3 has 15 residues. This clone has just a few counts. The chain employs TRBV30 and TRBJ2-6; D is ambiguous. This receptor was taken from a human donor in a cohort sampled during active COVID-19. Sequencing was performed on peripheral blood. The CDR3 reads CAWSFRVSGANVLTF. Written as DNA, the CDR3 is TGTGCCTGGAGTTTCCGGGTGTCTGGGGCCAACGTCCTGACTTTC.